This TCR beta chain was documented in a study of cytomegalovirus exposure and HLA in healthy donors. A note on this clone: Antigen specificity is unknown.

PCR was performed using 60 Vbeta and 13 Jbeta primers. TCRdb's table, derived via immunoSEQ multiplex PCR, lists solely in-frame clones and lacks some. The sample holds 110,000 to 150,000 clones, around four fifths seen once. Germline CDR1 is LGHNA and CDR2 is YNFKEQ. Trimming cost V 3 bases and J 2 bases; bases outside gene matches: 7. There are 17 residues in the CDR3. Overall study findings and caveats: Earlier analysis yielded a pattern in which most TCR beta V segments were productive about 87% or about 30% of the time. One variant, a missense change in DCLRE1C, was linked in a later analysis to TCR beta V- and J-gene trimming. The listing of 150 or so TCR beta chains classed them as cytomegalovirus-associated. The presence/absence work took it that sequencing depth was about the same across donors.

Sequencing was carried out using PBMCs. The TCR sequence derives from a boy between 2 and 15 years old in good health and CMV-seronegative. This rearrangement joins TRBV4-2 to TRBJ1-5, with 10 bases matching TRBD1. The CDR3 bases are TGTGCCAGCAGCCAGCGACAGGGGGCGCGTGGCAATCAGCCCCAGCATTTT. Protein sequence: CASSQRQGARGNQPQHF.